The source of this T cell receptor beta chain is a study of blood T cell repertoires in COVID-19. Background on the study: Samples came from the United States, Italy and Spain, spanning acute and convalescent COVID-19.

This CDR3 region has 15 residues. Germline V lookup: CDR1 SGHTA, CDR2 FQGNSA. V lost 2 bases and J lost 5; bases outside the gene matches: 6. The study assigned cohorts using participant-reported clinical history. Original data processing: Using reference gene primer amplification, nucleated cell counts were estimated. Only in-frame clones appear in the TCRdb table, and some are missing; sequencing was by immunoSEQ multiplex PCR. V and J calls and clone size follow that table, whereas D and trimming were derived from the DNA. Among about 140,000 clones, 75% to 80% were seen once, and the ten largest hold roughly 2.9%.

The sample was PBMCs or T cells enriched from blood (not recorded which). The sequence came from a woman between 50 and 59 years old who had recovered from COVID-19. V usage is TRBV7-2 and J usage is TRBJ2-3; TRBD1 agrees at 8 bases. The CDR3, as DNA: TGTGCCAGCAGCTTATTAGGAGACAGGGGAGATACGCAGTATTTT. Translated: CASSLLGDRGDTQYF.